Shown below are 27 T cell receptor beta chains from a single sample sequenced in a study of regulatory T cells in long-lasting Graves disease. Described time point: newly diagnosed GD, antithyroid drugs for less than 3 months. There was RNA extracted from PBMCs, and the TCR library was made from it. Arm-PCR of CDR3 regions and iRepertoire HTBI primers were used to build TCR beta libraries. MiXCR, run by TCRdb on the multiplex PCR reads, gives a single entry per CDR3 protein. The data contain around 480,000 distinct CDR3 sequences, 15% to 20% of them seen just once; the ten biggest clones take up about 12%. This sample was also put to use in a study of T cells in Graves' hyperthyroidism and ophthalmopathy.

The material was peripheral blood mononuclear cells (PBMCs), obtained at new diagnosis, from a patient treated with antithyroid drugs. Receptors were obtained from a man between 35 and 55 years old with Graves disease.

This clonotype was found a few times. The rearrangement links TRBV20-1 to TRBJ2-7; 8 nucleotides line up with TRBD1. Germline assignment: CDR1 DFQATT and CDR2 SNEGSKA (reference sequence). The trim removed 6 bases at V and 3 bases at J, leaving 16 bases unmatched. CDR3 length: 16 amino acids. CDR3: CSALQPTGGPLYEQYF. The CDR3 DNA reads as TGCAGTGCCTTACAACCTACAGGGGGACCCCTCTACGAGCAGTACTTC.

In its sample, this clonotype was seen many times. This chain joins TRBV20-1 and TRBJ2-6; no clear D gene. Per the germline V gene, CDR1 is DFQATT and CDR2 is SNEGSKA (reference sequence). The CDR3 is 14 residues long. V was clipped by 5 bases and J by 0 bases, with 8 bases between them. CDR3: CSASGRSGANVLTF. CDR3 DNA: TGCAGTGCTTCCGGGCGCTCTGGGGCCAACGTCCTGACTTTC.

This clonotype was counted a few times. The chain employs TRBV20-1 and TRBJ2-7; no clear D gene. CDR3 size: 13 residues. V shed 5 bases and J shed 3 bases, with 14 bases lying between them. Germline V gene lookup returns CDR1 DFQATT and CDR2 SNEGSKA (reference sequence). The DNA of the CDR3 is TGCAGTGCTGAACTTAAGAACAGCTACGAGCAGTACTTC. It translates to CSAELKNSYEQYF.

This clonotype came up many times. Here the CDR3 DNA reads TGTGCCAGCAGGACTAGCGGACAGAGGGACGAGCAGTACTTC. Its translation is CASRTSGQRDEQYF. The chain is built from TRBV12-3 or TRBV12-4 and TRBJ2-7; TRBD2 matches at 9 bases. V shed 6 bases and J 5 bases; nucleotides not matched to a gene: 8. CDR3 size: 14 residues.

There are many counts of this clonotype. The chain uses TRBV7-3 and TRBJ2-3; D is unresolved. Trimming stripped 4 bases from V and 2 bases from J, with 13 bases between. The CDR3 extends over 15 amino acids. Germline V gene sequence: CDR1 SGHTA, CDR2 FQGTGA. The CDR3 spells CASSYQSADTDTQYF. In nucleotides, the CDR3 is TGTGCCAGCAGCTACCAGAGTGCGGACACAGATACGCAGTATTTT.

The rearrangement links TRBV19 to TRBJ2-3, with 7 bases lining up with TRBD1. The germline V gene encodes CDR1 LNHDA and CDR2 SQIVND (reference sequence). V was clipped by 1 base and J by 1 base; unmatched bases: 8. This CDR3 is 17 amino acids long. This CDR3 is CASSIGTGQLGTDTQYF. CDR3 nucleotide sequence: TGTGCCAGTAGTATAGGGACAGGACAACTCGGCACAGATACGCAGTATTTT.

The chain recombines TRBV6-1 with TRBJ1-6; tentative D call: TRBD1 (6 bases). Trimming removed 7 bases from V and 8 bases from J, with 15 bases in between. In germline, CDR1 is MNHNS, CDR2 SASEGT. This CDR3 comprises 14 residues. CDR3: CASTQGGGHSPLHF. The DNA for the CDR3 is TGTGCCAGCACCCAAGGGGGGGGTCATTCACCCCTCCACTTT.

This clonotype was seen many times. This chain links TRBV6-5 with TRBJ2-2, with no clear D. Trimming removed 2 bases from V and 8 bases from J, with 21 bases in between. Germline V gene sequence: CDR1 MNHEY, CDR2 SVGAGI. This CDR3 has 17 amino acids. The CDR3 region has the DNA TGTGCCAGCAGTTACAAGTTAAGGGTGCTAGGGCCGGGGGAGCTGTTTTTT. It translates to CASSYKLRVLGPGELFF.

Remarks on this clonotype: One end of the junction varies from germline; a read error may be responsible. This chain joins TRBV6-2 or TRBV6-3 and TRBJ2-7, with a weak D call TRBD1 (6 bases). The CDR3 length is 15 residues. Germline lookup yields CDR1 MNHEY and CDR2 SVGEGT. The CDR3 sequence is CASSQIGQTSYEQHF. In DNA form, the CDR3 reads TGTGCCAGCAGCCAAATTGGACAGACCTCCTACGAGCAGCACTTC.

The chain has TRBV19 and TRBJ2-1, with D perhaps assigned TRBD1 or TRBD2 (6 bases each). Trimming took 1 base from V and 2 from J, leaving 15 bases between them. Germline lookup yields CDR1 LNHDA and CDR2 SQIVND (reference sequence). The CDR3 covers 17 residues. The chain's CDR3 is CASSIGGPGAAYNEQFF. The CDR3 DNA sequence: TGTGCCAGTAGTATAGGGGGTCCGGGGGCGGCCTACAATGAGCAGTTCTTC.

Remarks on this clonotype: Possible read error: a much larger clone is one base away. This chain connects TRBV24-1 to TRBJ2-7, with D perhaps TRBD1 (6 bases). The CDR3 has 13 residues. Germline loops: CDR1 KGHDR, CDR2 SFDVKD. V was shortened by 6 bases and J by 7 bases, with 15 bases between the two germline ends. CDR3 DNA: TGTGCCACCAGTCCGGGTGGGGGCAATGAGCAGTACTTC. This sequence encodes CATSPGGGNEQYF.

This chain uses TRBV10-3 with TRBJ1-1; D possibly corresponds to TRBD1 (6 bases). This CDR3 region has 14 residues. CDR1 is ENHRY, CDR2 SYGVKD, per germline. V was shortened by 0 bases and J by 4 bases, with 9 bases between the two germline ends. For the CDR3, the DNA is TGTGCCATCAGTGAGTCAGGGGGGACCACTGAAGCTTTCTTT. Its translation is CAISESGGTTEAFF.

This clonotype was picked up many times. The chain carries TRBV11-2 and TRBJ2-1; a weak D match, TRBD1 (5 bases). The germline V and J ends were trimmed by 0 bases and 4 bases, with 13 bases remaining between them. The length of the CDR3 is 16 residues. The germline CDR1 and CDR2 sequences are SGHAT and FQNNGV. DNA for the CDR3: TGTGCCAGCAGCTTAGAGGCGGACAAGAGGTACAATGAGCAGTTCTTC. Its protein product is CASSLEADKRYNEQFF.

This clonotype was observed many times. V and J are TRBV2 and TRBJ2-1; 12 nucleotides line up with TRBD2. Germline CDR1 SNHLY, CDR2 FYNNEI. The CDR3 totals 15 residues. The V gene end was trimmed by 8 bases and the J gene end by 9 bases; junction bases not matched to a gene: 11. CDR3 DNA: TGTGCCAGCGGATCTAGCGGGAGGGCCGGGGGTGAGCAGTTCTTC. Translating it yields CASGSSGRAGGEQFF.

This clonotype was observed a few times. The chain carries TRBV20-1 and TRBJ2-6, with D possibly matching TRBD2 (6 bases). V was shortened by 1 base and J by 2 bases, with 12 bases between the two germline ends. Germline CDR1 DFQATT, CDR2 SNEGSKA (reference sequence). The CDR3 contains 16 residues. The CDR3 reads CSARVGGATGANVLTF. The CDR3 DNA follows: TGCAGTGCTAGAGTAGGAGGGGCAACTGGGGCCAACGTCCTGACTTTC.

This clonotype has more than one count but fewer than ten. The chain employs TRBV5-1 and TRBJ2-2, with TRBD2 identical over 14 bases. CDR1 is SGHRS and CDR2 is YFSETQ in the germline V gene. The CDR3 contains 19 residues. Trimming removed 2 bases from V and 6 bases from J; junction bases left unmatched: 12. The DNA of the CDR3 is TGCGCCAGCAGCTTATTCGGACAGGGACTAGCGGGAGTTTCCGGGGAGCTGTTTTTT. Translated: CASSLFGQGLAGVSGELFF.

This clonotype was recorded many times. CDR3 residues: CASSPPRGRDTDTQYF. The CDR3 coding sequence is TGTGCCAGCTCACCACCACGCGGGAGGGACACAGATACGCAGTATTTT. The chain employs TRBV18 and TRBJ2-3; 9 nucleotides line up with TRBD2. Germline CDR1 reads KGHSH; CDR2 reads LQKENI. The CDR3 consists of 16 residues. V was pared by 0 bases and J by 2 bases, with 3 bases of the junction left unmatched.

This clonotype was picked up many times. This rearrangement joins TRBV2 to TRBJ2-7, with D tentatively TRBD2 (5 bases). Germline V gives CDR1 SNHLY, CDR2 FYNNEI. CDR3 length: 12 residues. Trimming left V 4 bases short and J 3 bases short, with 7 bases between. CDR3 in amino acids: CASSVGNYEQYF. The DNA for the CDR3 is TGTGCCAGCAGTGTCGGGAACTACGAGCAGTACTTC.

This clonotype has more than one count but fewer than ten. CDR3 sequence (DNA): TGTGCCACCAGTGCCACTAGCGGGAGTAAGGGCTACGAGCAGTACTTC. Residues: CATSATSGSKGYEQYF. The chain has TRBV24-1 and TRBJ2-7; 11 bases fit TRBD2. Germline V gene sequence: CDR1 KGHDR, CDR2 SFDVKD. CDR3 length: 16 amino acids. With V trimmed by 5 bases and J by 3 bases, 8 bases remained unmatched.

The gene calls are TRBV10-3 and TRBJ2-1; D may match TRBD1 or TRBD2 (5 bases each). Germline V lookup: CDR1 ENHRY, CDR2 SYGVKD. This CDR3 region has 12 residues. V lost 10 bases to trimming and J lost 5 bases, with 12 bases between them. This CDR3 reads CATGTTDNEQFF. CDR3 nucleotide sequence: TGTGCCACAGGGACCACTGACAATGAGCAGTTCTTC.

The J gene is TRBJ1-1, the V gene TRBV6-1; D is perhaps TRBD1 (6 bases). Germline V gene data show CDR1 as MNHNS and CDR2 as SASEGT. V was clipped by 6 bases and J by 3 bases, with 11 bases between them. This CDR3 contains 13 residues. The CDR3 spells CASSQTGYTEAFF. CDR3 coding DNA: TGTGCCAGCAGCCAGACAGGCTACACTGAAGCTTTCTTT.

This clonotype was picked up many times. The J gene is TRBJ1-1, the V gene TRBV11-2; unclear D gene. The CDR3 contains 13 residues. The germline V gene has CDR1 SGHAT and CDR2 FQNNGV. The V end was cut by 0 bases, the J end by 13 bases, with 15 bases between. CDR3 protein: CASSLDTVLKGFF. CDR3 nucleotides: TGTGCCAGCAGCTTAGATACCGTACTCAAGGGTTTCTTT.

This clonotype was counted ten times or more. This CDR3 is CSASPSGSTDTQYF. CDR3 coding DNA: TGCAGTGCTAGTCCGAGCGGGAGTACAGATACGCAGTATTTT. The chain links TRBV20-1 to TRBJ2-3; the match to TRBD2 covers 8 bases. The junction had 5 bases not matched to a gene; V was cut back by 3 bases and J by 3 bases. This CDR3 has 14 amino acids. Germline CDR1 is DFQATT and CDR2 is SNEGSKA (reference sequence).

In DNA form, the CDR3 reads TGTGCCAGCAGTCTAAGTTCCCTTTTCTACAATGAGCAGTTCTTC. Its protein product is CASSLSSLFYNEQFF. The chain has TRBV5-5 and TRBJ2-1, with D hard to call. This CDR3 has 15 amino acids. The ends were cut back, 5 bases at V and 3 bases at J, with 15 bases in the middle. The germline V gene has CDR1 SGHKS and CDR2 YYEKEE (reference sequence).

This clonotype came up many times. The J gene is TRBJ2-1, the V gene TRBV28; 7 positions agree with TRBD1. CDR1 and CDR2 from the germline V gene are MDHEN and SYDVKM. The CDR3 has 14 amino acids. Unmatched junction bases numbered 3, after V lost 5 bases and J lost 2 bases. CDR3 in DNA: TGTGCCAGCAGTCGGGACAGAGCCTACAATGAGCAGTTCTTC. It is translated as CASSRDRAYNEQFF.

This clonotype was picked up many times. This chain joins TRBV28 and TRBJ1-2; D gene uncertain. CDR1 is MDHEN, CDR2 SYDVKM, per germline. There are 12 residues in the CDR3. V was shortened by 7 bases and J by 4 bases, with 10 bases between the two germline ends. CDR3 bases: TGTGCCAGCACCGACCGAGGCTATGGCTACACCTTC. Its translation: CASTDRGYGYTF.

This clonotype was recorded many times. The chain couples TRBV27 to TRBJ2-7, with 7 bases that match TRBD1. Germline CDR1 and CDR2: MNHEY and SMNVEV (reference sequence). The CDR3 sequence is 14 residues long. V dropped 2 bases and J dropped 6; count of bases not matched to a gene: 7. CDR3 in amino acids: CASSLTKTGLEQYF. CDR3 sequence (DNA): TGTGCCAGCAGTTTAACCAAGACAGGGCTCGAGCAGTACTTC.